These 11 T cell receptor beta chains share one sample of origin, sequenced in a study of blood T cell repertoires in COVID-19. This table comes from immunoSEQ multiplex PCR, and its TCRdb copy is limited to in-frame clones, with some not included. The repertoire consists of about 210,000 clones, with 82% occurring once and the leading ten covering about 5.6%. Sequencing was carried out using peripheral blood. The receptors stem from a woman aged 70-85 years with COVID-19, enrolled during active disease.

V gene TRBV19 combines with J gene TRBJ1-5; D is unclear. V was pared by 7 bases and J by 4 bases, with 11 bases between. This CDR3 contains 13 residues. The V gene's germline CDR1 is LNHDA and CDR2 SQIVND (reference sequence). CDR3 loop: CASTRVSNQPQHF. CDR3 DNA: TGTGCCAGTACCCGGGTTTCAAATCAGCCCCAGCATTTT.

This clone was counted between two and nine times. The CDR3 loop reads CASSGGTVNTEAFF. CDR3 coding DNA: TGCGCCAGCAGCGGGGGGACAGTGAACACTGAAGCTTTCTTT. The V call is TRBV5-1, the J call TRBJ1-1; 7 nucleotides match TRBD1. The length of the CDR3 is 14 residues. Trimming cost V 4 bases and J 0 bases; bases outside gene matches: 3. Per the germline V gene, CDR1 is SGHRS and CDR2 is YFSETQ.

The rearrangement links TRBV5-6 to TRBJ2-2; D not certain. Trimming took 2 bases from V and 4 from J, leaving 9 bases between them. This CDR3 region has 14 residues. In germline, CDR1 is SGHDT, CDR2 YYEEEE. CDR3 sequence (DNA): TGTGCCAGCAGCTTTATATGGGCCACCGGGGAGCTGTTTTTT. The encoded protein is CASSFIWATGELFF.

This sequence joins TRBV12-3 or TRBV12-4 and TRBJ1-6; D unclear. The CDR3 runs to 13 residues. Trimming pared 7 bases from V and 10 bases from J, leaving 14 bases between. CDR3: CASTLTGNSPLHF. DNA of the CDR3: TGTGCCAGCACCCTTACGGGTAACTCACCCCTCCACTTT.

This clone was seen only once. The chain is built from TRBV11-1 and TRBJ2-2; D remains ambiguous. The CDR3 runs to 15 residues. The V gene's germline CDR1 is SGHAT and CDR2 FQDESV (reference sequence). The V end lost 3 bases, the J end lost 2 bases, and 10 bases lay between the germline ends. This chain's CDR3 is CASSFRQRNTGELFF. In DNA, the CDR3 is TGTGCCAGCAGCTTCAGGCAGAGAAACACCGGGGAGCTGTTTTTT.

Details on this clone: The sample carries other DNA sequences with the same CDR3. The chain carries TRBV18 and TRBJ1-5, with TRBD1 matching 9 bases. V shed 3 bases and J 5 bases; nucleotides not matched to a gene: 2. Germline CDR1 is KGHSH and CDR2 is LQKENI. The CDR3 is 14 amino acids. The CDR3 spells CASSPWDRDQPQHF. The CDR3 bases are TGTGCCAGCTCACCCTGGGACAGGGATCAGCCCCAGCATTTT. The whole variable domain, filled in from reference TRBV18 and TRBJ1-5, reads NAGVMQNPRHLVRRRGQEARLRCSPMKGHSHVYWYRQLPEEGLKFMVYLQKENIIDESGMPKERFSAEFPKEGPSILRIQQVVRGDSAAYFCASSPWDRDQPQHFGDGTRLSIL.

The chain is built from TRBV24-1 and TRBJ2-7, with D maybe TRBD1 (5 bases). This CDR3 is 16 amino acids long. Trimming shortened V by 4 bases and J by 0 bases, and 15 bases separated the two germline ends. Per germline, CDR1 KGHDR and CDR2 SFDVKD. The DNA for the CDR3 is TGTGCCACCAGTGACCCTAGACAGTCTTACTCCTACGAGCAGTACTTC. Translating it yields CATSDPRQSYSYEQYF.

The V and J genes are TRBV18 and TRBJ1-1; D is perhaps TRBD1 (6 bases). Trimming removed 6 bases from V and 1 base from J, with 12 bases in between. This CDR3 has 14 residues. The V gene's germline CDR1 is KGHSH and CDR2 LQKENI. This CDR3 is CASSQDSQNTEAFF. CDR3 in DNA: TGTGCCAGCTCTCAGGACAGCCAGAACACTGAAGCTTTCTTT.

The sample holds one count of this clone. The CDR3: CAISDTAGNTEAFF. The DNA of the CDR3 is TGTGCCATCAGTGATACGGCGGGGAACACTGAAGCTTTCTTT. The V gene is TRBV10-3, the J gene TRBJ1-1; D gene unclear. V was cut by 3 bases and J by 1 base, with 9 bases left in between. Germline assignment: CDR1 ENHRY and CDR2 SYGVKD. CDR3 length: 14 amino acids.

The gene calls are TRBV19 and TRBJ2-2; perhaps TRBD1 as D (6 bases). CDR1 LNHDA and CDR2 SQIVND come from the germline V gene (reference sequence). V lost 4 bases and J lost 6, with 15 bases in between. The CDR3 length is 15 residues. Here the CDR3 reads CASSTTGFISGELFF. CDR3 DNA sequence: TGTGCCAGTAGTACAACAGGGTTCATATCCGGGGAGCTGTTTTTT.

The J gene is TRBJ1-2, the V gene TRBV30; 7 positions match TRBD1. The CDR3 totals 13 residues. The ends lost 5 bases at V and 4 bases at J; junction bases unmatched: 7. CDR1 is GTSNPN, CDR2 SVGIG, per germline (reference sequence). The CDR3 loop is CAWAETGIYGYTF. The CDR3 nucleotides are TGTGCCTGGGCCGAGACAGGGATCTATGGCTACACCTTC.